Following are 24 T cell receptor beta chains from one sample sequenced in a study of human T cells and chemical hapten exposure. TCRdb recomputed calls from the RACE reads with MiXCR, one row per CDR3 protein. In the table there are approximately 260,000 distinct CDR3 sequences, 7.5% to 9% of which are singletons. The time point is: pre-sensitization, week 0. The treatment is: therapeutic diphenylcyclopropenone sensitization with weekly scalp DPC. The source material was whole blood, sampled in connection with sensitization to the hapten diphenylcyclopropenone (DPC). The receptor source for this set is a woman in her thirties or forties with alopecia areata. Some clones in this sample may be carry-over from other donors' samples.

There are many counts of this clonotype. This chain links TRBV20-1 with TRBJ2-7, with TRBD1 matching 9 bases. Germline assignment: CDR1 DFQATT and CDR2 SNEGSKA (reference sequence). The junction had 15 bases not matched to a gene; V was cut back by 6 bases and J by 0 bases. The CDR3 spans 17 residues. CDR3 sequence: CSAAGQGASISSYEQYF. DNA of the CDR3: TGCAGTGCCGCGGGACAGGGAGCCTCAATAAGCTCCTACGAGCAGTACTTC.

The chain carries TRBV7-8 and TRBJ2-3; D not certain. Trimming cost V 1 base and J 1 base, with 9 bases left between them. The CDR3 has 15 residues. Germline assignment: CDR1 SGHVS and CDR2 FQNEAQ. CDR3 bases: TGTGCCAGCAGCTTAGGGGTAGCAGGCACAGATACGCAGTATTTT. This codes for CASSLGVAGTDTQYF.

This chain connects TRBV18 to TRBJ2-6; D perhaps matches TRBD1 (6 bases). CDR1 is KGHSH and CDR2 is LQKENI in the germline V gene. Trimming pared 4 bases from V and 1 base from J, leaving 11 bases between. This CDR3 has 16 amino acids. The CDR3: CASSQNTGSGANVLTF. CDR3 nucleotides: TGTGCCAGCTCACAGAACACAGGGTCTGGGGCCAACGTCCTGACTTTC.

The chain has TRBV6-1 and TRBJ1-4, with a tentative D call TRBD1 (5 bases). The CDR3 runs to 13 residues. The germline V and J ends were trimmed by 2 bases and 9 bases, with 10 bases remaining between them. Germline V gives CDR1 MNHNS, CDR2 SASEGT. CDR3 DNA sequence: TGTGCCAGCAGTGAACGGAAGGGGCAAAAACTGTTTTTT. Translating it yields CASSERKGQKLFF.

This clonotype was counted at least ten times. This sequence joins TRBV7-2 and TRBJ1-4; no clear D gene. Germline CDR1 is SGHTA and CDR2 is FQGNSA. The CDR3 spans 15 residues. Trimming took 6 bases from V and 4 from J, leaving 15 bases between them. The CDR3 region is CASRTSAGLNEKLFF. For the CDR3, the DNA is TGTGCCAGCAGAACTAGCGCCGGGCTTAATGAAAAACTGTTTTTT.

Only a few counts were recorded for this clonotype. The rearrangement joins TRBV4-2 to TRBJ2-1; 11 bases fit TRBD1. With V trimmed by 2 bases and J by 8 bases, 5 bases remained unmatched. The CDR3 is 15 amino acids. Germline-derived CDR1 and CDR2 are LGHNA and YNFKEQ. The DNA for the CDR3 is TGTGCCAGCAGCCAAAGGACAGGGGGCGGGGATGAGCAGTTCTTC. It is translated as CASSQRTGGGDEQFF.

This clonotype was detected ten times or more. The rearrangement links TRBV6-5 to TRBJ2-7, with a tentative D call TRBD1 (6 bases). Germline CDR1 reads MNHEY; CDR2 reads SVGAGI. The CDR3 contains 15 residues. V was trimmed by 2 bases and J by 4 bases, leaving 15 bases between them. In DNA, the CDR3 is TGTGCCAGCAGTTACCGCCCAGGGGCGAGATACGAGCAGTACTTC. Translating it yields CASSYRPGARYEQYF.

The chain links TRBV6-2 or TRBV6-3 to TRBJ2-7, with D possibly matching TRBD2 (5 bases). The germline gives CDR1 MNHEY, CDR2 SVGEGT. V was pared by 2 bases and J by 5 bases, with 13 bases between. The CDR3 spans 14 residues. In nucleotides, the CDR3 is TGTGCCAGCAGTTACGAGGGCAGGTTCGACGAGCAGTACTTC. Translation: CASSYEGRFDEQYF.

This clonotype was found a few times. J is TRBJ2-1 and V is TRBV29-1, with TRBD2 matching 12 bases. The V gene end was trimmed by 5 bases and the J gene end by 9 bases; junction bases not matched to a gene: 11. Looked up from germline, CDR1 is SQVTM and CDR2 is ANQGSEA. The CDR3 is 15 amino acids. The DNA of the CDR3 is TGCAGCGTTCCGACGACTAGCGGGAGAGGCGGTGAGCAGTTCTTC. Protein product: CSVPTTSGRGGEQFF.

This clonotype was seen more than once but under ten times. This chain connects TRBV7-8 to TRBJ2-5; 9 positions agree with TRBD1. After removal of 8 bases from V and 8 bases from J, the junction contained 15 bases not matched to a gene. Germline CDR1 reads SGHVS; CDR2 reads FQNEAQ. The CDR3 is made up of 15 amino acids. CDR3 residues: CASGPGQGLFGTQYF. The CDR3 region has the DNA TGTGCCAGCGGACCGGGACAGGGCCTATTTGGCACCCAGTACTTC.

This clonotype was seen more than once but under ten times. The chain has TRBV5-1 and TRBJ2-5; D perhaps matches TRBD1 (5 bases). CDR1 is SGHRS, CDR2 YFSETQ, per germline. Trimming pared 4 bases from V and 1 base from J, leaving 17 bases between. The CDR3 is made up of 16 amino acids. DNA of the CDR3: TGCGCCAGCAGCAGCCGCACAGGAACCCTCCAAGAGACCCAGTACTTC. Residues: CASSSRTGTLQETQYF.

This clonotype was seen a few times. J is TRBJ2-2 and V is TRBV6-5, with D uncertain. Germline CDR1 and CDR2: MNHEY and SVGAGI. V lost 5 bases to trimming and J lost 4 bases, with 14 bases between them. There are 15 residues in the CDR3. DNA for the CDR3: TGTGCCAGCAGTCTCGGGCCTTACACCACCGGGGAGCTGTTTTTT. Translated: CASSLGPYTTGELFF.

CDR3 in DNA: TGTGCCAGCAGTTTCAAGTCTGGAGGGTCCCAGCATTTT. Amino acid sequence: CASSFKSGGSQHF. The rearrangement links TRBV12-3 or TRBV12-4 to TRBJ1-5; D gene uncertain. Trimming removed 3 bases at V and 11 bases at J, with 14 bases between. CDR3 length equals 13 residues.

The sample holds a few counts of this clonotype. The chain links TRBV20-1 to TRBJ2-7; 10 nucleotides align to TRBD1. Germline values: CDR1 DFQATT, CDR2 SNEGSKA (reference sequence). CDR3 length: 14 amino acids. V gave up 5 bases and J gave up 1 base; unmatched junction bases: 5. CDR3 protein: CSAAGQGLSYEQYF. Here the CDR3 DNA reads TGCAGTGCTGCGGGACAGGGGTTGTCCTACGAGCAGTACTTC.

The V call is TRBV27, the J call TRBJ1-4; D remains unclear. CDR1 and CDR2 from the germline V gene are MNHEY and SMNVEV (reference sequence). The CDR3 runs to 15 residues. Trimming stripped 6 bases from V and 0 bases from J, with 11 bases between. CDR3 amino acids: CASRPHGSTNEKLFF. The CDR3, as DNA: TGTGCCAGCAGACCGCACGGGTCAACTAATGAAAAACTGTTTTTT.

There are many counts of this clonotype. The chain links TRBV12-3 or TRBV12-4 to TRBJ2-5, with no clear D. The CDR3 has 17 amino acids. Trimming pared 1 base from V and 1 base from J, leaving 16 bases between. The CDR3 is CASSLGQGVLFQETQYF. In DNA, the CDR3 is TGTGCCAGCAGTTTAGGACAAGGCGTATTATTCCAAGAGACCCAGTACTTC.

The chain links TRBV28 to TRBJ2-1; TRBD2 agrees at 9 bases. This CDR3 contains 15 residues. Germline trimming cut 6 bases from V and 2 bases from J; bases unmatched to any gene: 5. Per the germline V gene, CDR1 is MDHEN and CDR2 is SYDVKM. The CDR3 sequence: CASRETSGPYNEQFF. In DNA form, the CDR3 reads TGTGCCAGCAGGGAGACTAGCGGTCCCTACAATGAGCAGTTCTTC.

This clonotype was seen repeatedly, ten times or more. The chain employs TRBV29-1 and TRBJ1-1, with D uncertain. This CDR3 region has 11 residues. V gave up 7 bases and J gave up 7 bases, with 13 bases separating them. Germline V gene sequence: CDR1 SQVTM, CDR2 ANQGSEA. The CDR3: CSGGVLDEAFF. Here the CDR3 DNA reads TGCAGCGGCGGGGTACTCGATGAAGCTTTCTTT. Filled out from reference TRBV29-1 and TRBJ1-1, the complete variable domain reads SAVISQKPSRDICQRGTSLTIQCQVDSQVTMMFWYRQQPGQSLTLIATANQGSEATYESGFVIDKFPISRPNLTFSTLTVSNMSPEDSSIYLCSGGVLDEAFFGQGTRLTVV.

This clonotype has a handful of counts. This rearrangement joins TRBV11-2 to TRBJ2-1; 8 positions agree with TRBD2. There are 14 residues in the CDR3. CDR1 SGHAT and CDR2 FQNNGV come from the germline V gene. Trimming took 0 bases from V and 8 from J; bases not matched to a gene: 3. CDR3 DNA: TGTGCCAGCAGCTTAGAGAGCGGGAGCTATGAGCAGTTCTTC. It specifies CASSLESGSYEQFF.

The sample holds a few counts of this clonotype. The chain has TRBV7-2 and TRBJ2-7; D gene uncertain. Trimming left V 5 bases short and J 2 bases short, with 13 bases between. Germline V gene data show CDR1 as SGHTA and CDR2 as FQGNSA. The CDR3 spans 14 residues. Here the CDR3 reads CASSRSPGAYEQYF. The CDR3 DNA follows: TGTGCCAGCAGCAGATCCCCGGGTGCCTACGAGCAGTACTTC.

This clonotype was seen more than once but under ten times. This chain links TRBV11-1 with TRBJ2-1; 16 nucleotides align to TRBD2. Germline V CDR1 and CDR2: SGHAT, FQDESV (reference sequence). This CDR3 has 16 residues. J gave up 9 bases and V 5 bases, and 7 bases lay outside the gene matches. The CDR3 spells CASSRGLAGGGAEQFF. CDR3 in DNA: TGTGCCAGCAGCAGGGGACTAGCGGGAGGGGGAGCTGAGCAGTTCTTC.

This clonotype has a count of ten or more. V is TRBV20-1 and J is TRBJ2-7; 14 bases match TRBD2. The germline gives CDR1 DFQATT, CDR2 SNEGSKA (reference sequence). This CDR3 is built from 17 residues. V lost 5 bases to trimming and J lost 2 bases; unmatched junction nucleotides: 11. The CDR3 protein is CSAFSRLAGGPAYEQYF. CDR3 nucleotides: TGCAGTGCTTTTTCAAGACTAGCGGGAGGGCCGGCCTACGAGCAGTACTTC.

V gene TRBV12-3 or TRBV12-4 combines with J gene TRBJ1-1; a possible D gene is TRBD1 (5 bases). V was cut by 2 bases and J by 4 bases, with 11 bases left in between. The CDR3 consists of 14 residues. The CDR3 is CASSLRGGGTEAFF. In DNA form, the CDR3 reads TGTGCCAGCAGTTTAAGGGGCGGGGGCACTGAAGCTTTCTTT.

In its sample, this clonotype was seen a few times. The rearrangement joins TRBV24-1 to TRBJ1-4; D is ambiguous. Germline CDR1 is KGHDR and CDR2 is SFDVKD. The CDR3 consists of 14 residues. Deletions cut 6 bases from V and 3 bases from J, with 10 bases between. This CDR3 reads CATSSGEANEKLFF. CDR3 sequence (DNA): TGTGCCACCAGTTCCGGGGAAGCTAATGAAAAACTGTTTTTT.